The source of this T cell receptor (beta chain) is a study of response to subunit inactivated influenza vaccine. Study-wide results and limits: Authors suggested each seasonal influenza vaccination recruits few new T cells.

In its sample, this clonotype was seen many times. Its antigen is undetermined. TCRdb ran MiXCR on the RT-PCR reads and lists one entry per CDR3 protein. This sample has hundreds of thousands of distinct CDR3 sequences, with around 22% found just once. The clonotype comes from a man aged 45-69 years who received an inactivated influenza vaccine. This specimen was PBMCs from blood, taken 21 months after vaccination.

The CDR3 reads CASSLQGGAQGYTF. The CDR3 coding sequence is TGTGCCAGCAGTTTACAAGGGGGCGCTCAGGGCTACACCTTC. This chain connects TRBV12-3 or TRBV12-4 to TRBJ1-2, with TRBD1 identical over 7 bases. J was trimmed by 8 bases and V by 2 bases; bases with no gene match: 8. This CDR3 contains 14 residues.